The source of this TCR beta chain is a study of response to subunit inactivated influenza vaccine. Study-wide results and limits: After each seasonal influenza vaccination, few new T cells are recruited, the authors suggested.

Trimming cost V 5 bases and J 4 bases, with 20 bases left between them. Germline V gene sequence: CDR1 SGHTA, CDR2 FQGNSA. This CDR3 is 16 amino acids long. MiXCR, applied by TCRdb to the RT-PCR reads, yields one record per CDR3 protein. The table lists about 830,000 distinct CDR3 sequences, roughly 18% of them singletons. About this clonotype itself: Its antigen is still unknown.

This TCR was sampled from a man aged 50 to 60 who received an inactivated influenza vaccine. Sequenced here: PBMCs from blood, sampled 5 to 6 days after vaccination. The V gene is TRBV7-2, the J gene TRBJ1-1; D call uncertain. CDR3 DNA sequence: TGTGCCAGCAGCCCCCGACCATCCTCGGGCGGCACTGAAGCTTTCTTT. This encodes CASSPRPSSGGTEAFF.